One sample yielded the 17 T cell receptor beta chains listed below, sequenced in a study of blood T cell repertoires in COVID-19. TCRdb's copy holds only in-frame clones and misses some; the assay was immunoSEQ multiplex PCR. The sample contains fewer than 600,000 clones, 85% to 90% of which appear only once. Sequencing was carried out using PBMCs or T cells enriched from blood (not recorded which). The receptors were gathered from a woman aged 40 to 55 who had recovered from COVID-19.

V is TRBV5-1 and J is TRBJ2-7, with 8 bases that match TRBD2. CDR1 SGHRS and CDR2 YFSETQ come from the germline V gene. This CDR3 is 14 amino acids long. V lost 4 bases and J lost 4; bases outside the gene matches: 7. CDR3 residues: CASSDRTSSYEQYF. CDR3 DNA: TGCGCCAGCAGCGATCGGACTAGCAGTTACGAGCAGTACTTC.

This clone has a single count. The chain couples TRBV11-2 to TRBJ1-1, with unresolved D. Trimming cost V 5 bases and J 1 base, with 8 bases left between them. Germline V lookup: CDR1 SGHAT, CDR2 FQNNGV. The CDR3 loop spans 13 amino acids. The CDR3 region has the DNA TGTGCCAGCAGCCCCCCATCGAACACTGAAGCTTTCTTT. Protein product: CASSPPSNTEAFF.

V and J are TRBV5-5 and TRBJ1-1; TRBD1 matches 7 bases. Trimming cost V 0 bases and J 4 bases; bases outside gene matches: 3. Germline V CDR1 and CDR2: SGHKS, YYEKEE (reference sequence). The CDR3 totals 14 residues. The CDR3 here is CASSLAGGFTEAFF. In DNA form, the CDR3 reads TGTGCCAGCAGCTTGGCAGGGGGGTTCACTGAAGCTTTCTTT.

In this sample, this clone turned up a few times. The CDR3 region has the DNA TGCGCCAGCAGCTTGTGGGGAGGGGCGGATCAGCCCCAGCATTTT. It is translated as CASSLWGGADQPQHF. This chain connects TRBV5-1 to TRBJ1-5, with D maybe TRBD1 (5 bases). Germline V gene sequence: CDR1 SGHRS, CDR2 YFSETQ. The CDR3 loop spans 15 amino acids. The V end was cut by 1 base, the J end by 5 bases, with 13 bases between.

The chain couples TRBV3-1 (or the pseudogene TRBV3-2) to TRBJ2-1, with D possibly matching TRBD1 (6 bases). This CDR3 has 14 amino acids. The V end was cut by 0 bases, the J end by 13 bases, with 16 bases between. The germline V gene has CDR1 LGHDT and CDR2 YNNKEL (reference sequence). CDR3 nucleotides: TGTGCCAGCAGCCAAGATCTTCCCTCAGGGGTCCAGTTCTTC. This sequence encodes CASSQDLPSGVQFF.

This clone was found a few times. The rearrangement links TRBV7-2 to TRBJ1-3; maybe TRBD1 (5 bases). CDR3 length equals 15 residues. Germline lookup yields CDR1 SGHTA and CDR2 FQGNSA. The V and J ends lost 0 bases and 1 base respectively, with 7 bases between them. Written as DNA, the CDR3 is TGTGCCAGCAGCTTAGCGGCAGGGTCTGGAAACACCATATATTTT. Its protein is CASSLAAGSGNTIYF.

This clone was detected only a few times. V gene TRBV11-1 combines with J gene TRBJ2-3; 13 bases agree with TRBD2. The CDR3 has 16 amino acids. Germline loops: CDR1 SGHAT, CDR2 FQDESV (reference sequence). With 5 bases clipped from V and 1 base from J, the junction kept 3 bases outside the gene matches. CDR3 sequence: CASSRLAGGGTDTQYF. The CDR3 coding sequence is TGTGCCAGCAGCCGACTAGCGGGAGGAGGCACAGATACGCAGTATTTT.

This clone was recorded once. The chain recombines TRBV7-2 with TRBJ2-1, with 11 bases that match TRBD2. V gave up 1 base and J gave up 6 bases; unmatched junction bases: 5. Germline loops: CDR1 SGHTA, CDR2 FQGNSA. The CDR3 spans 16 residues. CDR3 region: CASSLVDSGRANEQFF. CDR3 nucleotides: TGTGCCAGCAGCTTAGTGGATAGCGGGAGGGCCAATGAGCAGTTCTTC. The variable domain in full, with the rest retrieved from reference TRBV7-2 and TRBJ2-1, is GAGVSQSPSNKVTEKGKDVELRCDPISGHTALYWYRQSLGQGLEFLIYFQGNSAPDKSGLPSDRFSAERTGGSVSTLTIQRTQQEDSAVYLCASSLVDSGRANEQFFGPGTRLTVL.

The chain employs TRBV9 and TRBJ2-1; 9 bases line up with TRBD1. This CDR3 has 15 amino acids. V trimming: 2 bases; J trimming: 1 base; junction bases outside the gene matches: 1. CDR1 is SGDLS and CDR2 is YYNGEE in the germline V gene. The CDR3 region is CASSVDRGSYNEQFF. CDR3 in DNA: TGTGCCAGCAGCGTCGACAGGGGGTCCTACAATGAGCAGTTCTTC.

The V call is TRBV10-3, the J call TRBJ1-2; D gene ambiguous. The length of the CDR3 is 11 residues. Per germline, CDR1 ENHRY and CDR2 SYGVKD. Trimming left V 3 bases short and J 8 bases short, with 7 bases between. In nucleotides, the CDR3 is TGTGCCATCAGTGATGGAGGGGGCTACACCTTC. As protein: CAISDGGGYTF.

J is TRBJ1-1 and V is TRBV7-8; the D is unclear. The germline gives CDR1 SGHVS, CDR2 FQNEAQ. The V gene lost 1 base and the J gene lost 0 bases, with 9 bases spanning the gap. The CDR3 totals 15 residues. The CDR3 coding sequence is TGTGCCAGCAGCTTAGTGGGCACAGTGAACACTGAAGCTTTCTTT. Encoded protein: CASSLVGTVNTEAFF.

The V call is TRBV18, the J call TRBJ1-1, with D perhaps matching TRBD1 (6 bases). Germline assignment: CDR1 KGHSH and CDR2 LQKENI. The V end was cut by 4 bases, the J end by 4 bases, with 16 bases between. There are 15 residues in the CDR3. The CDR3 loop is CASSRRGARGTEAFF. Written as DNA, the CDR3 is TGTGCCAGCTCACGGCGGGGGGCGCGGGGCACTGAAGCTTTCTTT.

The rearrangement links TRBV12-3 or TRBV12-4 to TRBJ2-6; D is unclear. The V and J ends lost 3 bases and 3 bases respectively, with 3 bases between them. This CDR3 is built from 13 residues. The CDR3 bases are TGTGCCAGCAGTTTCGGTGGGGCCAACGTCCTGACTTTC. Translating it yields CASSFGGANVLTF.

Points on this clone: The junction differs from germline at one of its ends, possibly a read error. V gene TRBV19 combines with J gene TRBJ2-1; 9 bases map to TRBD2. Germline CDR1 and CDR2: LNHDA and SQIVND (reference sequence). The CDR3 runs 16 residues. The CDR3 nucleotides read TGCGCCAGTAGTAAAATAACTAGCGGGCCTCACAATGAGCAGTTCTTC. Translating gives CASSKITSGPHNEQFF.

The chain uses TRBV10-3 and TRBJ2-7, with D perhaps matching TRBD2 (5 bases). CDR1 is ENHRY and CDR2 is SYGVKD in the germline V gene. V lost 1 base and J 4 bases, leaving 14 bases between the germline ends. The CDR3 contains 15 residues. CDR3 in DNA: TGTGCCATCAGTGAGTATACGGGAAGGGCTTACGAGCAGTACTTC. Amino acid sequence: CAISEYTGRAYEQYF.

The genes are TRBV29-1 and TRBJ2-7, with 8 bases identical to TRBD1. CDR3 length: 16 residues. Germline V gene sequence: CDR1 SQVTM, CDR2 ANQGSEA. V shed 1 base, J shed 2 bases, and the junction held 10 bases outside the gene matches. CDR3 region: CSVEGSVQGAPYEQYF. DNA of the CDR3: TGCAGCGTTGAAGGAAGCGTGCAGGGGGCGCCCTACGAGCAGTACTTC.

The chain's CDR3 is CASSIGGDLTNEQFF. In nucleotides, the CDR3 is TGTGCCAGTAGTATAGGGGGGGACCTAACCAATGAGCAGTTCTTC. The chain carries TRBV19 and TRBJ2-1; perhaps TRBD2 as D (6 bases). Looked up from germline, CDR1 is LNHDA and CDR2 is SQIVND (reference sequence). The ends were cut back, 1 base at V and 6 bases at J, with 13 bases in the middle. The CDR3 has 15 residues.